What follows describes a single TCR beta chain. What it recognizes is unknown. Generated by immunoSEQ multiplex PCR, the TCRdb table keeps only in-frame clones and is missing some. This table holds some 130,000 clones, about nine tenths found once. This entry comes from a study of T cell responses to AZD1222 COVID-19 vaccine. Study observations and caveats: Donors skewed white British and female; clonal diversity was possibly underestimated. Spike-spanning, vaccine-associated CD4 TCRs were dominant at 160-218 and 743-854. Two AZD1222 doses significantly raised spike-specific TCR breadth and depth over controls. No repertoire was sampled before or during the peak T cell response, only after it.

Material: peripheral blood, obtained on day 0 of AZD1222 vaccination. This receptor was obtained from an adult in good health.

In DNA form, the CDR3 reads TGTGCCACTTTAGGGGCAGGGCTTTCCAACACTGAAGCTTTCTTT. Translated: CATLGAGLSNTEAFF. The rearrangement joins TRBV24-1 to TRBJ1-1, with D possibly matching TRBD1 (5 bases). The CDR3 is 15 amino acids. Trimming took off 10 bases at V and 2 bases at J, with 19 bases between the two ends. Germline values: CDR1 KGHDR, CDR2 SFDVKD.